This is a list of T cell receptor beta chains from one sample in a study of molecular identifiers for immune sequencing clone quantification. One entry per CDR3 protein, called by TCRdb with MiXCR from the PCR reads. Seen here are nearly 650,000 distinct CDR3 sequences, 25% observed once, and the top ten hold 0.78%. Sequenced: naive CD8+ T cells from blood, with Jurkat cell RNA spiked in. Source of these receptors: a human donor in good health. Some libraries in this study had Jurkat cell RNA spiked in. CDR3s include the opening cysteine and the closing phenylalanine or tryptophan. Fields, in order: V gene, clone size, D gene, CDR3 length, J gene, CDR3 protein, CDR3 DNA. The D gene is left open where the match is weak. Only part of the rows carry a size: once, few, many, or a class if the clone is expanded.

TRBV18,-,-,15,TRBJ2-2,CASSLPGLSLGELFF,TGTGCCAGCTCTCTTCCGGGACTCTCATTGGGGGAGCTGTTTTTT
TRBV20-1,-,-,12,TRBJ1-1,CSARLGDTEAFF,TGCAGTGCTAGACTGGGGGACACTGAAGCTTTCTTT
TRBV30,-,-,12,TRBJ1-1,CAWWDKFTEAFF,TGTGCCTGGTGGGACAAATTCACTGAAGCTTTCTTT
TRBV30,-,TRBD1,14,TRBJ2-1,CAWSLTGDYNEQFF,TGTGCCTGGAGCCTGACAGGGGACTACAATGAGCAGTTCTTC
TRBV29-1,many,-,15,TRBJ2-4,CSVEWRGLAKNIQYF,TGCAGCGTTGAATGGAGGGGTCTAGCCAAAAACATTCAGTACTTC
TRBV9,few,-,14,TRBJ2-2,CASSVGKNTGELFF,TGTGCCAGCAGCGTGGGGAAGAACACCGGGGAGCTGTTTTTT
TRBV9,many,TRBD1,16,TRBJ2-2,CASSITGDANTGELFF,TGTGCCAGCAGCATTACAGGGGATGCGAACACCGGGGAGCTGTTTTTT
TRBV4-1,many,-,14,TRBJ1-2,CASSPVQGGEGYTF,TGCGCCAGCAGCCCAGTACAGGGTGGCGAGGGCTACACCTTC
TRBV19,-,-,15,TRBJ1-1,CASSIAQGGGTEAFF,TGTGCCAGTAGTATAGCCCAGGGAGGAGGCACTGAAGCTTTCTTT
TRBV7-2,-,-,13,TRBJ2-7,CARRFDWGYAPSF,TGTGCCCGCCGCTTCGATTGGGGCTACGCGCCGTCCTTC
TRBV11-2,-,-,13,TRBJ2-1,CASSFGPRREQFF,TGTGCCAGCAGCTTCGGACCCCGAAGGGAGCAGTTCTTC
TRBV12-3/TRBV12-4,few,-,15,TRBJ1-5,CASSLWVSGNQPQHF,TGTGCCAGCAGCCTGTGGGTATCGGGCAATCAGCCCCAGCATTTT
TRBV7-8,few,-,15,TRBJ2-2,CASSFEGPYTGELFF,TGTGCCAGCAGCTTCGAAGGACCCTACACCGGGGAGCTGTTTTTT
TRBV27,many,TRBD1,14,TRBJ2-7,CASSFGTGYHEQYF,TGTGCCAGCAGTTTCGGGACAGGGTACCACGAGCAGTACTTC
TRBV19,-,-,15,TRBJ2-6,CASSIDASGANVLTF,TGTGCCAGTAGTATAGATGCGTCTGGGGCCAACGTCCTGACTTTC
TRBV19,many,-,15,TRBJ2-6,CASSLGGAGANVLTF,TGTGCCAGTAGTCTGGGAGGAGCTGGGGCCAACGTCCTGACTTTC